Listed here are 10 T cell receptor beta chains from one sample, sequenced in a study of blood T cell repertoires in COVID-19. Produced via immunoSEQ multiplex PCR; TCRdb's table is partial and in-frame only. The sample has 140,000 to 150,000 clones; about four fifths are singletons. Sequencing was performed on PBMCs or T cells enriched from blood (not recorded which). These receptors all stem from a woman in her forties or fifties who had been exposed to COVID-19.

This rearrangement joins TRBV7-9 to TRBJ2-1, with 9 bases aligning to TRBD1. The V and J ends lost 5 bases and 12 bases, in that order; junction bases with no gene match: 17. The CDR3 covers 16 residues. Per germline, CDR1 SEHNR and CDR2 FQNEAQ (reference sequence). The CDR3 protein is CASSRASPGQGHWQFF. In DNA form, the CDR3 reads TGTGCCAGCAGCCGAGCATCTCCGGGACAGGGACATTGGCAGTTCTTC.

The rearrangement joins TRBV5-8 to TRBJ1-1; D is unclear. Germline V gene lookup returns CDR1 SGHTS and CDR2 YDEGEE. The V end was cut by 4 bases, the J end by 2 bases, with 12 bases between. The CDR3 contains 14 residues. The CDR3 DNA sequence: TGTGCCAGCAGCCCCTGGGGAGTTAACACTGAAGCTTTCTTT. Translation gives CASSPWGVNTEAFF.

This clone was seen once. The chain combines TRBV6-5 with TRBJ1-2; D not resolved. The CDR3 is 12 residues long. V shed 9 bases and J shed 5 bases, with 13 bases lying between them. CDR1 MNHEY and CDR2 SVGAGI come from the germline V gene. The chain's CDR3 is CASQPGFYGYTF. As DNA, the CDR3 is TGTGCCAGTCAACCGGGATTTTATGGCTACACCTTC.

The V and J genes are TRBV27 and TRBJ2-2, with D hard to call. The germline CDR1 and CDR2 sequences are MNHEY and SMNVEV (reference sequence). V shed 5 bases and J shed 2 bases, with 3 bases lying between them. The CDR3 has 12 residues. Here the CDR3 reads CASSLNTGELFF. The CDR3 bases are TGTGCCAGCAGTCTAAACACCGGGGAGCTGTTTTTT.

This clone has a single count. This chain links TRBV7-2 with TRBJ2-6; 8 bases line up with TRBD1. The CDR3 consists of 16 residues. Unmatched junction bases numbered 0, after V lost 0 bases and J lost 2 bases. Germline lookup yields CDR1 SGHTA and CDR2 FQGNSA. The CDR3 protein is CASSLATGAGANVLTF. CDR3 coding DNA: TGTGCCAGCAGCTTAGCGACAGGGGCTGGGGCCAACGTCCTGACTTTC.

The V call is TRBV7-2, the J call TRBJ1-3; D is ambiguous. Germline V gene data show CDR1 as SGHTA and CDR2 as FQGNSA. CDR3 length: 15 amino acids. V lost 1 base and J lost 0, with 7 bases in between. The CDR3 DNA sequence: TGTGCCAGCAGCTTAGACGGGAGCTCTGGAAACACCATATATTTT. It translates to CASSLDGSSGNTIYF. The whole variable domain, remainder taken from reference TRBV7-2 and TRBJ1-3, is GAGVSQSPSNKVTEKGKDVELRCDPISGHTALYWYRQSLGQGLEFLIYFQGNSAPDKSGLPSDRFSAERTGGSVSTLTIQRTQQEDSAVYLCASSLDGSSGNTIYFGEGSWLTVV.

The V call is TRBV5-5, the J call TRBJ1-1; 8 bases map to TRBD1. The CDR3 has 18 residues. Germline trimming cut 4 bases from V and 0 bases from J; bases unmatched to any gene: 14. CDR1 and CDR2 from the germline V gene are SGHKS and YYEKEE (reference sequence). In nucleotides, the CDR3 is TGTGCCAGCAGCGTGTTACCCCGGGACAGGATTATGAACACTGAAGCTTTCTTT. Amino acids: CASSVLPRDRIMNTEAFF.

The rearrangement links TRBV3-1 (or the pseudogene TRBV3-2) to TRBJ2-1, with TRBD2 matching over 14 bases. Germline V gene data show CDR1 as LGHDT and CDR2 as YNNKEL (reference sequence). The length of the CDR3 is 16 residues. V lost 1 base to trimming and J lost 9 bases; unmatched junction nucleotides: 5. CDR3 loop: CASSQAGLAGGGEQFF. The CDR3 coding sequence is TGTGCCAGCAGCCAAGCCGGACTAGCGGGAGGTGGTGAGCAGTTCTTC.

The V gene is TRBV7-6, the J gene TRBJ2-2; 8 bases line up with TRBD2. The CDR3 consists of 15 residues. The V and J ends lost 2 bases and 4 bases, in that order; junction bases with no gene match: 3. CDR1 and CDR2 (germline): SGHVS, FNYEAQ. CDR3 nucleotides: TGTGCCAGCAGCTTAAGGGCGGGAGGCACCGGGGAGCTGTTTTTT. Translated, it gives CASSLRAGGTGELFF.

This chain connects TRBV7-2 to TRBJ1-5; the D gene is possibly TRBD1 (5 bases). The V gene's germline CDR1 is SGHTA and CDR2 FQGNSA. The V end lost 0 bases, the J end lost 1 base, and 13 bases lay between the germline ends. This CDR3 spans 17 amino acids. The CDR3 protein is CASSLAGLRGSNQPQHF. The CDR3 DNA follows: TGTGCCAGCAGCTTAGCTGGATTGCGGGGGAGCAATCAGCCCCAGCATTTT.